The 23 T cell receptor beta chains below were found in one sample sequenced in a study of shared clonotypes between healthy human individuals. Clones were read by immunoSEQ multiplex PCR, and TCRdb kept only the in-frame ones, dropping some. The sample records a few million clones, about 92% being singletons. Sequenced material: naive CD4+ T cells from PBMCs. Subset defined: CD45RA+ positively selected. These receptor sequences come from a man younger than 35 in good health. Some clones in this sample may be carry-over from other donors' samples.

CDR3 sequence: CASSLKVYTEAFF. DNA of the CDR3: TGTGCCAGCAGTTTAAAGGTCTACACTGAAGCTTTCTTT. The rearrangement joins TRBV27 to TRBJ1-1; the D is unclear. The CDR3 is made up of 13 amino acids. The germline V gene encodes CDR1 MNHEY and CDR2 SMNVEV (reference sequence). The V end lost 2 bases, the J end lost 3 bases, and 7 bases lay between the germline ends.

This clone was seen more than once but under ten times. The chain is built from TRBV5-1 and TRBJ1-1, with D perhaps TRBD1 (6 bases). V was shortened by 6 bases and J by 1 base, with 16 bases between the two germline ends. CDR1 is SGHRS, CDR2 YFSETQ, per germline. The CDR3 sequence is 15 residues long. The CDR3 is CASNVNRDTNTEAFF. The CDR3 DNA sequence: TGCGCCAGCAACGTAAACCGGGACACGAACACTGAAGCTTTCTTT.

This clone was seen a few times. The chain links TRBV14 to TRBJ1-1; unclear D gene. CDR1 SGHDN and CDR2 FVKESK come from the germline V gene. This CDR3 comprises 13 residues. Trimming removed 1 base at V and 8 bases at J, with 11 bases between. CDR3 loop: CASSQVRQTEAFF. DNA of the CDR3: TGTGCCAGCAGCCAAGTTCGGCAGACAGAAGCTTTCTTT.

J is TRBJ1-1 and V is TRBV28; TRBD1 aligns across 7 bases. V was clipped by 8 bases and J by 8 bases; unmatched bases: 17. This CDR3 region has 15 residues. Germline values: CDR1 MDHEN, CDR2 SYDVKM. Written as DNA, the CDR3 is TGTGCCAGCCAACCACGGACAGGACCTCGAGGGGAAGCTTTCTTT. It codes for CASQPRTGPRGEAFF.

CDR3: CASSIVYSNQPQHF. In DNA form, the CDR3 reads TGTGCCAGTAGTATCGTCTATAGCAATCAGCCCCAGCATTTT. This rearrangement joins TRBV19 to TRBJ1-5, with D unclear. The V gene's germline CDR1 is LNHDA and CDR2 SQIVND (reference sequence). This CDR3 is 14 amino acids long. Trimming stripped 3 bases from V and 0 bases from J, with 6 bases between.

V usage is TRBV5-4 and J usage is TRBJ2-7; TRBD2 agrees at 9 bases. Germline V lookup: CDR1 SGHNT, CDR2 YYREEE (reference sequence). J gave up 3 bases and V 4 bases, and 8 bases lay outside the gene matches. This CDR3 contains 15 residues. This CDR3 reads CASSTLAGTNYEQYF. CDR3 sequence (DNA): TGTGCCAGCAGCACCCTAGCGGGAACAAACTACGAGCAGTACTTC.

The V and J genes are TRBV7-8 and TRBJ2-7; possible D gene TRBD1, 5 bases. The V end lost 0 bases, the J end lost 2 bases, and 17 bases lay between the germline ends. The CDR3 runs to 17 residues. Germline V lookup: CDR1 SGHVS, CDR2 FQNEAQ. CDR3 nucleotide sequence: TGTGCCAGCAGCTTAGCGAGACAGCCCCTTGGGGCCTACGAGCAGTACTTC. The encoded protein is CASSLARQPLGAYEQYF.

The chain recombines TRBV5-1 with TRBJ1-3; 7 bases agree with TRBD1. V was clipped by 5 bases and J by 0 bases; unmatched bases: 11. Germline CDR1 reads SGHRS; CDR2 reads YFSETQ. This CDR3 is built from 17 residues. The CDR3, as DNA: TGCGCCAGCAGGGCTGGGACAGCTGTCGCCTCTGGAAACACCATATATTTT. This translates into CASRAGTAVASGNTIYF.

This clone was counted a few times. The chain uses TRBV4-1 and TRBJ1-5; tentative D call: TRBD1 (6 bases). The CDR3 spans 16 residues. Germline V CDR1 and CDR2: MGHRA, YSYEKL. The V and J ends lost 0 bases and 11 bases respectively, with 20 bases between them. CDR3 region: CASSQERGGAVRSQHF. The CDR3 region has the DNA TGCGCCAGCAGCCAAGAAAGAGGGGGGGCGGTAAGGTCCCAGCATTTT.

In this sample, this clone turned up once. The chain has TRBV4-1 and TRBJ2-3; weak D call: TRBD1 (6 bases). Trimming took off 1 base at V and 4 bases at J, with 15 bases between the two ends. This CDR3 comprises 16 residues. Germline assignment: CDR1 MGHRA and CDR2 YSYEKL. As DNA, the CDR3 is TGCGCCAGCAGCCAAGGAAGTAACAGGGACGCAGATACGCAGTATTTT. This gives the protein CASSQGSNRDADTQYF.

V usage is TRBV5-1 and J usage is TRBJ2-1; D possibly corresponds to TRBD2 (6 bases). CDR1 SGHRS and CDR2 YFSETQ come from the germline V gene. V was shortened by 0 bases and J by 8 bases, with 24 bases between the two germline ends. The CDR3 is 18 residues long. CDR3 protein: CASSLGTLGGGSLDEQFF. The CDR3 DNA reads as TGCGCCAGCAGCTTGGGAACCCTGGGAGGAGGGAGTTTGGATGAGCAGTTCTTC.

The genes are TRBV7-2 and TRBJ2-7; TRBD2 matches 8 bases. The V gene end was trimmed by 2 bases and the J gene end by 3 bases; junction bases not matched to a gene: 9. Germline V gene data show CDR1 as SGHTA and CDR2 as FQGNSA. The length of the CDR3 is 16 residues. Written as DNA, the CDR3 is TGTGCCAGCAGCTTAAGTGGGGGACTAGGGCTCTACGAGCAGTACTTC. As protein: CASSLSGGLGLYEQYF.

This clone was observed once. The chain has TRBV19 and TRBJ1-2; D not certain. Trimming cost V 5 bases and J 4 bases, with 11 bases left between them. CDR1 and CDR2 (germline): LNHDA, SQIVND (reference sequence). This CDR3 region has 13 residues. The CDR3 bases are TGTGCCAGTAGTCAACGAGGCCTCTATGGCTACACCTTC. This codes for CASSQRGLYGYTF.

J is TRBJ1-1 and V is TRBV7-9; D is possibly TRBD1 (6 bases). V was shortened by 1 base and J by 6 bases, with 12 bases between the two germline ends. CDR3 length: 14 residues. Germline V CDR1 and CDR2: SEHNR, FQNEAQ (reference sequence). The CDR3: CASSLGGQRSEAFF. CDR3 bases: TGTGCCAGCAGCTTAGGAGGACAGCGCTCTGAAGCTTTCTTT.

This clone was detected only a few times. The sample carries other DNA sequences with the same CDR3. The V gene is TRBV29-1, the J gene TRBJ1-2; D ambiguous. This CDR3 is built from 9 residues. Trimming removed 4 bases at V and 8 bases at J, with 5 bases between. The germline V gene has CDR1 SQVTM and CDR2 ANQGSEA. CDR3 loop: CSVGEGYTF. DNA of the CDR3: TGCAGCGTTGGAGAGGGCTACACCTTC.

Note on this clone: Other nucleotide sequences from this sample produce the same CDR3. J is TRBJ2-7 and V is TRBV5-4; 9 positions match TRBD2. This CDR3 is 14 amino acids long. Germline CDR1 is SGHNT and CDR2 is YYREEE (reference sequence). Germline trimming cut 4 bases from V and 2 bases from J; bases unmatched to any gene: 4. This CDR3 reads CASSSPSGAYEQYF. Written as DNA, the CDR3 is TGTGCCAGCAGCAGCCCTAGCGGGGCCTACGAGCAGTACTTC.

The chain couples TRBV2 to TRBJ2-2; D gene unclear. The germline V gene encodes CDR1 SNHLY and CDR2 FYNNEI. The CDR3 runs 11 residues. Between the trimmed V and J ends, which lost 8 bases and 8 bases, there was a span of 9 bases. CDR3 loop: CASRTGGELFF. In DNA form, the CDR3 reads TGTGCCAGCCGGACCGGAGGGGAGCTGTTTTTT.

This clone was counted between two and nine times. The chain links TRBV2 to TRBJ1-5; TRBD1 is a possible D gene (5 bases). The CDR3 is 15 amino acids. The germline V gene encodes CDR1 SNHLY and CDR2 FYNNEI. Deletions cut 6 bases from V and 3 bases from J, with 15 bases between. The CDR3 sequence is CASRSDSIPNQPQHF. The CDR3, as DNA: TGTGCCAGCAGGAGTGACAGTATCCCCAATCAGCCCCAGCATTTT.

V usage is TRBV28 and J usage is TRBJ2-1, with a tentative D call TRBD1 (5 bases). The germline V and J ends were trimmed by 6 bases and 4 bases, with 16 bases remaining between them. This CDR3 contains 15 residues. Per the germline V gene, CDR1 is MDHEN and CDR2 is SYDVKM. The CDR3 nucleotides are TGTGCCAGCAGCCCTCCTTACAGGACATACAATGAGCAGTTCTTC. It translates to CASSPPYRTYNEQFF.

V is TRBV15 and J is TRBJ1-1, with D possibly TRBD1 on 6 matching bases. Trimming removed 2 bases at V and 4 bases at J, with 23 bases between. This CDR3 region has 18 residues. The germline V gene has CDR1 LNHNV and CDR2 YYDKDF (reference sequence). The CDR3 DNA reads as TGTGCCACCAGCAGACCCCCGGGACACTTCCCCGGGGGCACTGAAGCTTTCTTT. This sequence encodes CATSRPPGHFPGGTEAFF.

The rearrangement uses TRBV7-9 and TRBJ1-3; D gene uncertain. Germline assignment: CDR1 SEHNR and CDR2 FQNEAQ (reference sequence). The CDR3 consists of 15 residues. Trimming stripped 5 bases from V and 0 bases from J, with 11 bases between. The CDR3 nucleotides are TGTGCCAGCAGCAAGGACGGGCGCTCTGGAAACACCATATATTTT. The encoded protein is CASSKDGRSGNTIYF.

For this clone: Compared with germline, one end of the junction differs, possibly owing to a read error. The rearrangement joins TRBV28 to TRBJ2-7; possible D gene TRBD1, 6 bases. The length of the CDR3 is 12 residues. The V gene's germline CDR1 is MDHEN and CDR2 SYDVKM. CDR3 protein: CLSGTSSHEQYF. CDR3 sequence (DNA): TGCTTGTCCGGGACATCTTCCCACGAGCAGTACTTC.

As DNA, the CDR3 is TGTGCCAGCAGCTTGGGAGTGGCAGGGAGGAACACTGAAGCTTTCTTT. Protein: CASSLGVAGRNTEAFF. The rearrangement joins TRBV5-4 to TRBJ1-1, with D tentatively TRBD1 (5 bases). V lost 0 bases, J lost 1 base, and 13 bases lay in between. The CDR3 runs 16 residues. From germline, CDR1 is SGHNT and CDR2 YYREEE (reference sequence).